This is a list of T cell receptor beta chains from one sample in a study of OX40 agonist ivuxolimab in advanced cancers. Method: immunoSEQ multiplex PCR; TCRdb's copy keeps in-frame clones and lacks some. This sample has roughly 71,000 clones, with about three quarters found just once. The source material was CD4+ or CD8+ T cells sorted from blood, sampled in a trial of the OX40 agonist ivuxolimab. These TCRs come from an adult with an advanced solid tumor such as melanoma, head and neck, liver or kidney cancer. CDR3s include the opening cysteine and the closing phenylalanine or tryptophan. The D gene is left open where the match is weak. Part of the rows lack a size; the others show once, few, many or a class for expanded clones.

size	V	J	D	CDR3	DNA
-	TRBV2	TRBJ1-4	TRBD1	CASRAEGAANEKLFF	TGTGCCAGCAGGGCAGAGGGGGCGGCTAATGAAAAACTGTTTTTT
-	TRBV28	TRBJ1-2	TRBD1	CASSLWAGGNYGYTF	TGTGCCAGCAGTTTATGGGCAGGGGGGAACTATGGCTACACCTTC
-	TRBV18	TRBJ2-7	-	CASSPIDSREQYF	TGTGCCAGCTCACCGATAGACTCCAGGGAGCAGTACTTC
-	TRBV13	TRBJ2-2	-	CASSLGPPGENTGELFF	TGTGCCAGCAGCTTAGGTCCCCCAGGCGAGAACACCGGGGAGCTGTTTTTT
-	TRBV15	TRBJ2-7	-	CATSRDLVTESSYEQYF	TGTGCCACCAGCAGAGACCTAGTTACGGAATCCTCCTACGAGCAGTACTTC
-	TRBV11-2	TRBJ2-7	-	CASSFNGEENQYEQYF	TGTGCCAGCAGCTTTAATGGGGAGGAGAACCAATACGAGCAGTACTTC
-	TRBV4-2	TRBJ1-5	-	CASSFPRAAQHF	TGTGCCAGCAGCTTTCCCAGGGCGGCCCAGCATTTT
-	TRBV10-3	TRBJ2-7	TRBD1	CAISEGTGSYEQYF	TGTGCCATCAGTGAAGGGACAGGGTCCTACGAGCAGTACTTC
-	TRBV6-5	TRBJ2-1	-	CASSSRGLGYNEQFF	TGTGCCAGCAGTTCTAGGGGTTTAGGCTACAATGAGCAGTTCTTC
-	TRBV28	TRBJ1-5	-	CASSFTGLGNQPQHF	TGTGCCAGCAGTTTCACGGGCCTCGGGAATCAGCCCCAGCATTTT
-	TRBV29-1	TRBJ1-1	-	CSVAQGFTEAFF	TGCAGCGTCGCTCAGGGTTTCACTGAAGCTTTCTTT
-	TRBV18	TRBJ2-1	TRBD1	CASSQELTGSDVNEQFF	TGTGCCAGCTCACAAGAATTGACAGGGTCAGATGTCAATGAGCAGTTCTTC
-	TRBV6-5	TRBJ2-7	TRBD1	CASRGEGAGSYEQYF	TGTGCCAGCAGGGGTGAGGGGGCCGGGTCCTACGAGCAGTACTTC
-	TRBV18	TRBJ1-5	TRBD1	CASSQGADSNQPQHF	TGTGCCAGCTCGCAGGGGGCGGATAGCAATCAGCCCCAGCATTTT
-	TRBV9	TRBJ2-1	TRBD2	CASSVGTSGGEQFF	TGTGCCAGCAGCGTAGGGACTAGCGGCGGTGAGCAGTTCTTC
-	TRBV5-1	TRBJ2-1	-	CASSLEGGNEQFF	TGCGCCAGCAGCTTGGAAGGGGGGAATGAGCAGTTCTTC
-	TRBV4-2	TRBJ2-1	-	CASSQEFEQFF	TGTGCCAGCAGCCAAGAGTTTGAGCAGTTCTTC
-	TRBV29-1	TRBJ2-3	-	CSIRRQGGEDTQYF	TGCAGCATACGTAGACAGGGAGGGGAAGATACGCAGTATTTT
few	TRBV5-1	TRBJ2-3	-	CASSFSLSTDTQYF	TGCGCCAGCAGCTTTTCCCTTAGCACAGATACGCAGTATTTT
-	TRBV19	TRBJ1-5	TRBD1	CASTTDRFQPQHF	TGTGCCAGTACCACGGACAGGTTTCAGCCCCAGCATTTT